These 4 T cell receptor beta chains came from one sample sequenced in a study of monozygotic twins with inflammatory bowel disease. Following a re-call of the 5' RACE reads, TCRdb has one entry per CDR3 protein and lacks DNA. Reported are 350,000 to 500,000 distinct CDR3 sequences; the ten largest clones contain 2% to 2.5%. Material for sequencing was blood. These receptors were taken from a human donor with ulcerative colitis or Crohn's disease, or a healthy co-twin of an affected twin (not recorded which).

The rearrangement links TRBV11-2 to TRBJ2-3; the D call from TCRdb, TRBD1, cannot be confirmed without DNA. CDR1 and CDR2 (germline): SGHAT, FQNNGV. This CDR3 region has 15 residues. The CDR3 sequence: CASSLDARGGDTQYF.

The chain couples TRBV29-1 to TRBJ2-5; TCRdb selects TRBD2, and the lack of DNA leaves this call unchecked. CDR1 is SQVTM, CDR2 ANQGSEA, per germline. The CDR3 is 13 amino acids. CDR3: CSVSSGSEETQYF.

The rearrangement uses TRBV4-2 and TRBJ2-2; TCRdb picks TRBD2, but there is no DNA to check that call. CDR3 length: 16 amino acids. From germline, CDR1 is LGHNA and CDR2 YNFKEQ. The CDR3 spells CASSQDSGEAAGELFF.

CDR3 in amino acids: CASSTGASTTDTQYF. V and J are TRBV5-1 and TRBJ2-3; TCRdb outputs TRBD1, but without DNA this stays unchecked. Germline CDR1 is SGHRS and CDR2 is YFSETQ. CDR3 length: 15 amino acids.